This T cell receptor beta chain was captured in a study of early T cells in non-severe SARS-CoV-2 infection. TCRdb re-called the 5' RACE reads with MiXCR, one entry per CDR3 protein. The repertoire holds roughly 65,000 distinct CDR3 sequences, with approximately 10% as singletons. CDR3 length: 13 residues. V was trimmed by 3 bases and J by 0 bases, leaving 6 bases between them. Germline CDR1 SGHDT, CDR2 YYEEEE. This TCR was sampled from an adult who was a healthcare worker with PCR-confirmed SARS-CoV-2 infection or an uninfected control (not recorded which). J is TRBJ1-1 and V is TRBV5-6; D gene ambiguous. Material: whole blood. CDR3 region: CASSSYMNTEAFF. CDR3 sequence (DNA): TGTGCCAGCAGCTCCTACATGAACACTGAAGCTTTCTTT. Looking up the rest from reference TRBV5-6 and TRBJ1-1 gives the full variable domain: DAGVTQSPTHLIKTRGQQVTLRCSPKSGHDTVSWYQQALGQGPQFIFQYYEEEERQRGNFPDRFSGHQFPNYSSELNVNALLLGDSALYLCASSSYMNTEAFFGQGTRLTVV.